This is a list of T cell receptor beta chains from one sample in a study of T cell changes during pregnancy in multiple sclerosis. The data were produced by immunoSEQ multiplex PCR, yet TCRdb's version contains in-frame clones alone and is incomplete. Here the sample spans tens of thousands of clones, nearly 95% being singletons. The sample was peripheral blood, taken in the third trimester of pregnancy. The receptors originated from a female donor with multiple sclerosis, enrolled in a pregnancy study. The CDR3 runs from the conserved cysteine through the conserved F or W. The D gene is left open where the match is weak. Clone size is shown for a subset of rows, as once, few, many or a class of expanded clone.

D: NA; size: once; V: TRBV28; length: 16; J: TRBJ2-1; DNA: TGTGCCAGCAGTTTATCCCAGGTTGGGAGCTACAATGAGCAGTTCTTC; CDR3: CASSLSQVGSYNEQFF
D: NA; size: NA; V: TRBV5-1; length: 15; J: TRBJ2-1; DNA: TGCGCCAGCAGCCCCTACGGGCGGGATTACAATGAGCAGTTCTTC; CDR3: CASSPYGRDYNEQFF
D: NA; size: NA; V: TRBV19; length: 14; J: TRBJ1-5; DNA: TGTGCCAGTAGTATACAGGGCGGAAATCAGCCCCAGCATTTT; CDR3: CASSIQGGNQPQHF
D: NA; size: NA; V: TRBV28; length: 15; J: TRBJ2-1; DNA: TGTGCCAGCAGTTTACCCCGGGGGTTAGGAAATGAGCAGTTCTTC; CDR3: CASSLPRGLGNEQFF
D: TRBD1; size: NA; V: TRBV7-2; length: 13; J: TRBJ1-3; DNA: TGTGCCAGCAGCCAGGGGGTGCAAAACACCATATATTTT; CDR3: CASSQGVQNTIYF
D: NA; size: once; V: TRBV28; length: 13; J: TRBJ1-5; DNA: TGTGCCAGCAGTTTAGCCCTGGAGGCACTACGGCATTTT; CDR3: CASSLALEALRHF
D: TRBD2; size: NA; V: TRBV11-3; length: 16; J: TRBJ2-1; DNA: TGTGCCAGCAGCCCAGACGGGACTAGCGGGATTGGTGAGCAGTTCTTC; CDR3: CASSPDGTSGIGEQFF
D: NA; size: once; V: TRBV27; length: 15; J: TRBJ2-2; DNA: TGTGCCAGCACCCCCCTTGAGGCGAACACCGGGGAGCTGTTTTTT; CDR3: CASTPLEANTGELFF
D: TRBD1; size: NA; V: TRBV6-6; length: 14; J: TRBJ1-5; DNA: TGTGCCAGCAGATCGGGACAGGGGAATCAGCCCCAGCATTTT; CDR3: CASRSGQGNQPQHF
D: NA; size: once; V: TRBV7-3; length: 14; J: TRBJ2-1; DNA: TGTGCCAGCAGCTTGGTAGGGAGAGACAATGAGCAGTTCTTC; CDR3: CASSLVGRDNEQFF
D: TRBD2; size: once; V: TRBV5-1; length: 15; J: TRBJ2-1; DNA: TGCGCCAGCAGCTTGGTAGCGGGAGGGTACAATGAGCAGTTCTTC; CDR3: CASSLVAGGYNEQFF
D: TRBD1; size: NA; V: TRBV29-1; length: 13; J: TRBJ2-7; DNA: TGCAGCGTCGAACCCGGGACAGGGACCGAGCAGTACTTC; CDR3: CSVEPGTGTEQYF
D: NA; size: NA; V: TRBV30; length: 14; J: TRBJ2-1; DNA: TGTGCCTGGATGGCAGACAACTCCTACAATGAGCAGTTCTTC; CDR3: CAWMADNSYNEQFF
D: TRBD2; size: NA; V: TRBV5-1; length: 17; J: TRBJ2-7; DNA: TGCGCCAGCAGCTTGGGGGGAACGACTAGCGGGAGTGACGAGCAGTACTTC; CDR3: CASSLGGTTSGSDEQYF
D: NA; size: NA; V: TRBV18; length: 15; J: TRBJ2-1; DNA: TGTGCCAGCTCACCACCGGGGGACTCCCGCAATGAGCAGTTCTTC; CDR3: CASSPPGDSRNEQFF
D: NA; size: once; V: TRBV4-3; length: 15; J: TRBJ2-1; DNA: TGCGCCAGCAGCCAAGATCGGGTAGTAAACAATGAGCAGTTCTTC; CDR3: CASSQDRVVNNEQFF
D: TRBD2; size: NA; V: TRBV28; length: 15; J: TRBJ2-7; DNA: TGTGCCAGCAGTTTAGTAGCGGGAGGGTTGTACGAGCAGTACTTC; CDR3: CASSLVAGGLYEQYF
D: TRBD1; size: NA; V: TRBV9; length: 16; J: TRBJ1-1; DNA: TGTGCCAGCAGCGCCTCGGACAGGGGTTTATTCACTGAAGCTTTCTTT; CDR3: CASSASDRGLFTEAFF
D: TRBD2; size: NA; V: TRBV7-3; length: 14; J: TRBJ2-1; DNA: TGTGCCAGCAGCTTAGCGGGAGTTGTGGTTGAGCAGTTCTTC; CDR3: CASSLAGVVVEQFF
D: NA; size: few; V: TRBV9; length: 13; J: TRBJ1-4; DNA: TGTGCCACCGGCCGGAGCACTAATGAAAAACTGTTTTTT; CDR3: CATGRSTNEKLFF
D: TRBD2; size: NA; V: TRBV7-9; length: 15; J: TRBJ2-1; DNA: TGTGCCAGCAGCTTAGGGGGAGGGAACTACAATGAGCAGTTCTTC; CDR3: CASSLGGGNYNEQFF
D: NA; size: NA; V: TRBV4-3; length: 15; J: TRBJ1-6; DNA: TGCGCCAGCAGCCATGGAGGCCAGTCCCATTCACCCCTCCACTTT; CDR3: CASSHGGQSHSPLHF